This T cell receptor (beta chain) was found in a study of neurological immune-mediated disorders. In its sample, this clonotype was seen many times. The antigen is not known. There are 15 residues in the CDR3. With V trimmed by 0 bases and J by 3 bases, 6 bases remained unmatched. The V gene's germline CDR1 is SGHRS and CDR2 YFSETQ. Findings of the study overall: In HTLV-1-associated myelopathy, TCR clonal expansion was greatest, whereas multiple sclerosis had the least, falling below healthy controls.

The cDNA came from 5'RACE, which used 10-nucleotide random UMIs. Over 170 million TCR-beta sequences, together covering 15-18 subjects, were produced by every individual sequencing run that was carried out. TCRdb itself ran the 5' RACE reads through MiXCR, one entry per CDR3 protein. The sample contains some 47,000 distinct CDR3 sequences, approximately 16% of which appear only once. The TCR originated in a man in his 60s in good health. Material for sequencing was PBMCs. V is TRBV5-1 and J is TRBJ2-7; TRBD1 agrees at 7 bases. DNA for the CDR3: TGCGCCAGCAGCTTGGGGACAGGACGAATCTACGAGCAGTACTTC. This gives the protein CASSLGTGRIYEQYF.